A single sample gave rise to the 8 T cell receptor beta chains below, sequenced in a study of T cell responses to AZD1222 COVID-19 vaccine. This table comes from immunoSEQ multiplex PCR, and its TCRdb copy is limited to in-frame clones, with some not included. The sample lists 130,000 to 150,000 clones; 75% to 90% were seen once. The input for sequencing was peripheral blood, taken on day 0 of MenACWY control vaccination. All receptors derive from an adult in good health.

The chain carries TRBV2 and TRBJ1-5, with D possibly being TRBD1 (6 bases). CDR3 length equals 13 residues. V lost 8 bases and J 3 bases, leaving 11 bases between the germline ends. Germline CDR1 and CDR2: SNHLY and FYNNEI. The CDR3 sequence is CASRGGLNQPQHF. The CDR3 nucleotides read TGTGCCAGCCGAGGGGGGCTCAATCAGCCCCAGCATTTT.

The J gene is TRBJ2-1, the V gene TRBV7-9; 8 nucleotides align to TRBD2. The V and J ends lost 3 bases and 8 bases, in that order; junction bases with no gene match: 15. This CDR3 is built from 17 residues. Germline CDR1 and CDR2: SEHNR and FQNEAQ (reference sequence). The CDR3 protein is CASSLGARGGTLDEQFF. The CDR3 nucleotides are TGTGCCAGCAGCTTGGGGGCGCGCGGGGGGACCCTGGATGAGCAGTTCTTC.

This chain's CDR3 is CASSSLTVNNEQFF. CDR3 DNA sequence: TGTGCCAGCAGCTCCCTGACAGTTAACAATGAGCAGTTCTTC. V usage is TRBV7-9 and J usage is TRBJ2-1, with D perhaps matching TRBD1 (5 bases). Germline values: CDR1 SEHNR, CDR2 FQNEAQ (reference sequence). This CDR3 spans 14 amino acids. V lost 4 bases and J 5 bases, leaving 12 bases between the germline ends.

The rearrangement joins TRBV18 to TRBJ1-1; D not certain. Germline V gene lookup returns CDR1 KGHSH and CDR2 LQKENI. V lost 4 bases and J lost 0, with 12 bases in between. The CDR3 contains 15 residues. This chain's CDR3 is CASSLQRVVNTEAFF. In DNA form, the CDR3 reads TGTGCCAGCTCACTACAGAGGGTAGTGAACACTGAAGCTTTCTTT.

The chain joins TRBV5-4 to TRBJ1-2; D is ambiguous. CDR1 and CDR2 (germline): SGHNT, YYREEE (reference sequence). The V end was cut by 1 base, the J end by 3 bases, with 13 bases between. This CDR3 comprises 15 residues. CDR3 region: CASSLLAGVDYGYTF. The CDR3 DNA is TGTGCCAGCAGCTTGCTAGCCGGGGTTGACTATGGCTACACCTTC.

The CDR3 bases are TGTGCCAGTAGTATAGATGGAACCTCCAATGGCTACACCTTC. It specifies CASSIDGTSNGYTF. V and J are TRBV19 and TRBJ1-2; D is unresolved. Per germline, CDR1 LNHDA and CDR2 SQIVND (reference sequence). V was trimmed by 0 bases and J by 6 bases, leaving 11 bases between them. This CDR3 is built from 14 residues.

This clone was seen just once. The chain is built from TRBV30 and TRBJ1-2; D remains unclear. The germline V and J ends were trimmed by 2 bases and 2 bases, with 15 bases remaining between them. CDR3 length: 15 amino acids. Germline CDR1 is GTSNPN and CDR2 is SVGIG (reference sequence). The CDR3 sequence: CAWSILDVLNYGYTF. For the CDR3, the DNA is TGTGCCTGGAGTATATTGGACGTTCTCAACTATGGCTACACCTTC.

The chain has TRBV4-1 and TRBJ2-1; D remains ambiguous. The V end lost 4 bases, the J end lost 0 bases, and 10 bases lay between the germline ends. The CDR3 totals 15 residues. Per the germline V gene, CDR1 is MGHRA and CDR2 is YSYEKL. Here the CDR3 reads CASSPRLLSYNEQFF. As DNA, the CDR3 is TGCGCCAGCAGCCCAAGACTCCTCTCCTACAATGAGCAGTTCTTC.